Listed here are 21 T cell receptor beta chains from one sample, sequenced in a study of OX40 agonist ivuxolimab in advanced cancers. Some clones are missing from TCRdb's copy, which holds only in-frame ones; the method was immunoSEQ multiplex PCR. The data show approximately 65,000 clones, 65% to 85% seen once. This sample comprised CD4+ or CD8+ T cells sorted from blood, obtained in a trial of the OX40 agonist ivuxolimab. These receptors all come from an adult with an advanced solid tumor such as melanoma, head and neck, liver or kidney cancer.

This clone was found once. The V gene is TRBV9, the J gene TRBJ1-2, with D possibly TRBD1 on 6 matching bases. This CDR3 has 15 amino acids. Germline CDR1 reads SGDLS; CDR2 reads YYNGEE. V lost 3 bases to trimming and J lost 4 bases, with 16 bases between them. The CDR3 DNA reads TGTGCCAGCAGCGGGGGGGCAGGCGATATCTATGGCTACACCTTC. Its translation is CASSGGAGDIYGYTF. The full variable domain, with the rest looked up from reference TRBV9 and TRBJ1-2, is DSGVTQTPKHLITATGQRVTLRCSPRSGDLSVYWYQQSLDQGLQFLIQYYNGEERAKGNILERFSAQQFPDLHSELNLSSLELGDSALYFCASSGGAGDIYGYTFGSGTRLTVV.

The CDR3 region is CASSLWSRQADEQFF. CDR3 coding DNA: TGTGCCAGCAGCTTGTGGAGTCGACAGGCCGATGAGCAGTTCTTC. This chain links TRBV5-6 with TRBJ2-1; TRBD1 might be the D (6 bases). The CDR3 has 15 residues. Germline V lookup: CDR1 SGHDT, CDR2 YYEEEE. V was shortened by 1 base and J by 8 bases, with 16 bases between the two germline ends. Together with reference TRBV5-6 and TRBJ2-1, the CDR3 gives the full variable domain: DAGVTQSPTHLIKTRGQQVTLRCSPKSGHDTVSWYQQALGQGPQFIFQYYEEEERQRGNFPDRFSGHQFPNYSSELNVNALLLGDSALYLCASSLWSRQADEQFFGPGTRLTVL.

This clone appeared once. The V gene is TRBV19, the J gene TRBJ2-5; TRBD1 might be the D (5 bases). This CDR3 has 15 residues. Trimming removed 3 bases at V and 1 base at J, with 12 bases between. Germline loops: CDR1 LNHDA, CDR2 SQIVND (reference sequence). The CDR3: CASSMYQGSQETQYF. DNA for the CDR3: TGTGCCAGTAGTATGTATCAGGGCAGCCAAGAGACCCAGTACTTC.

This clone was counted a single time. The chain couples TRBV30 to TRBJ1-2, with 7 positions matching TRBD1. Germline-derived CDR1 and CDR2 are GTSNPN and SVGIG (reference sequence). This CDR3 comprises 16 residues. V dropped 1 base and J dropped 3; count of bases not matched to a gene: 11. The CDR3 loop reads CAWSGTRDTGDYGYTF. In DNA, the CDR3 is TGTGCCTGGAGTGGAACTCGCGATACAGGGGACTATGGCTACACCTTC.

V is TRBV5-6 and J is TRBJ1-5, with D uncertain. The CDR3 is 18 residues long. Germline CDR1 is SGHDT and CDR2 is YYEEEE. The V end lost 1 base, the J end lost 1 base, and 18 bases lay between the germline ends. This CDR3 reads CASSLSAQWSGSNQPQHF. CDR3 DNA sequence: TGTGCCAGCAGCTTGTCGGCTCAGTGGAGTGGAAGCAATCAGCCCCAGCATTTT. Combining the CDR3 with reference TRBV5-6 and TRBJ1-5 gives the whole variable domain DAGVTQSPTHLIKTRGQQVTLRCSPKSGHDTVSWYQQALGQGPQFIFQYYEEEERQRGNFPDRFSGHQFPNYSSELNVNALLLGDSALYLCASSLSAQWSGSNQPQHFGDGTRLSIL.

J is TRBJ2-5 and V is TRBV7-9, with D unresolved. The CDR3 length is 13 residues. The ends were cut back, 1 base at V and 3 bases at J, with 6 bases in the middle. Germline V CDR1 and CDR2: SEHNR, FQNEAQ (reference sequence). Written as DNA, the CDR3 is TGTGCCAGCAGCTTAGTCCCAGAAGAGACCCAGTACTTC. Protein product: CASSLVPEETQYF.

This chain connects TRBV5-6 to TRBJ2-1; D remains unclear. Trimming shortened V by 1 base and J by 0 bases, and 11 bases separated the two germline ends. Germline CDR1 reads SGHDT; CDR2 reads YYEEEE. The CDR3 is 16 amino acids. CDR3 sequence (DNA): TGTGCCAGCAGCTTGAGTGGTTGGGGCTCCTACAATGAGCAGTTCTTC. Amino acids: CASSLSGWGSYNEQFF.

This clone was recorded once. This CDR3 is CASSIDPDGGNTQYF. The CDR3 nucleotides are TGTGCCAGTAGTATAGACCCGGACGGAGGGAATACGCAGTATTTT. V and J are TRBV19 and TRBJ2-3; the D gene is possibly TRBD2 (6 bases). The CDR3 runs 15 residues. The V end was cut by 0 bases, the J end by 7 bases, with 14 bases between. The germline gives CDR1 LNHDA, CDR2 SQIVND (reference sequence).

The rearrangement joins TRBV27 to TRBJ2-1; D is possibly TRBD2 (6 bases). Germline-derived CDR1 and CDR2 are MNHEY and SMNVEV (reference sequence). V was clipped by 3 bases and J by 7 bases, with 25 bases between them. The CDR3 spans 18 residues. CDR3 residues: CASSFLKLVDVGRNEQFF. The CDR3 DNA reads as TGTGCCAGCAGTTTCTTGAAGTTGGTCGACGTAGGGAGGAATGAGCAGTTCTTC.

This rearrangement joins TRBV6-6 to TRBJ1-6; D unresolved. Germline V gene sequence: CDR1 MNHNY, CDR2 SVGAGI (reference sequence). With 5 bases removed from V and 5 bases from J, the gap between germline ends came to 7 bases. This CDR3 has 13 amino acids. The chain's CDR3 is CASSPLDNSPLHF. The DNA of the CDR3 is TGTGCCAGCAGTCCTCTCGATAATTCACCCCTCCACTTT.

This chain connects TRBV6-6 to TRBJ2-7, with a possible D match to TRBD1 (6 bases). The CDR3 contains 14 residues. CDR1 and CDR2 (germline): MNHNY, SVGAGI (reference sequence). V lost 2 bases and J 2 bases, leaving 10 bases between the germline ends. CDR3 DNA: TGTGCCAGCAGTTACGGCAGGGGAGCCTACGAGCAGTACTTC. This codes for CASSYGRGAYEQYF.

V is TRBV7-2 and J is TRBJ1-2; possible D gene TRBD1, 6 bases. This CDR3 is built from 15 residues. Germline V gives CDR1 SGHTA, CDR2 FQGNSA. With 5 bases removed from V and 4 bases from J, the gap between germline ends came to 17 bases. The CDR3 bases are TGTGCCAGCAGCCCCTACCCAGGACAGTCCTATGGCTACACCTTC. Translation gives CASSPYPGQSYGYTF. Using reference TRBV7-2 and TRBJ1-2 for the parts outside the CDR3, the full variable domain is GAGVSQSPSNKVTEKGKDVELRCDPISGHTALYWYRQSLGQGLEFLIYFQGNSAPDKSGLPSDRFSAERTGGSVSTLTIQRTQQEDSAVYLCASSPYPGQSYGYTFGSGTRLTVV.

The chain combines TRBV19 with TRBJ2-2; D possibly corresponds to TRBD2 (5 bases). With 5 bases removed from V and 0 bases from J, the gap between germline ends came to 16 bases. The CDR3 sequence is 17 residues long. Germline V gene sequence: CDR1 LNHDA, CDR2 SQIVND (reference sequence). The DNA for the CDR3 is TGTGCCAGTAGTGACCACCGGGGATTTTCGAACACCGGGGAGCTGTTTTTT. It yields the protein CASSDHRGFSNTGELFF.

The rearrangement links TRBV6-6 to TRBJ1-5, with 8 positions matching TRBD1. The CDR3 spans 14 residues. The trim removed 8 bases at V and 7 bases at J, leaving 10 bases unmatched. The germline gives CDR1 MNHNY, CDR2 SVGAGI (reference sequence). CDR3 protein: CASGGDRSGQPQHF. In DNA form, the CDR3 reads TGTGCCAGCGGTGGGGACAGGTCGGGGCAGCCCCAGCATTTT.

V and J are TRBV7-7 and TRBJ2-2; D remains ambiguous. The CDR3 is made up of 14 amino acids. Germline V gene lookup returns CDR1 SSHAT and CDR2 FNYEAQ (reference sequence). Trimming removed 3 bases from V and 1 base from J, with 6 bases in between. CDR3 sequence: CASSLSVNTGELFF. In DNA form, the CDR3 reads TGTGCCAGCAGCTTGTCCGTGAACACCGGGGAGCTGTTTTTT. The entire variable domain, with the rest obtained from reference TRBV7-7 and TRBJ2-2, is as follows: GAGVSQSPRYKVTKRGQDVTLRCDPISSHATLYWYQQALGQGPEFLTYFNYEAQPDKSGLPSDRFSAERPEGSISTLTIQRTEQRDSAMYRCASSLSVNTGELFFGEGSRLTVL.

V gene TRBV11-3 combines with J gene TRBJ2-1; TRBD2 is a possible D gene (6 bases). V lost 3 bases and J 1 base, leaving 10 bases between the germline ends. The germline gives CDR1 SGHNT, CDR2 YENEEA. CDR3 length: 15 residues. The CDR3 region is CASSFTTSSYNEQFF. The DNA of the CDR3 is TGTGCCAGCAGCTTCACGACTAGTTCCTACAATGAGCAGTTCTTC.

V is TRBV7-9 and J is TRBJ1-4, with TRBD1 as a possible D gene (5 bases). The CDR3 is made up of 14 amino acids. Germline V CDR1 and CDR2: SEHNR, FQNEAQ (reference sequence). V was shortened by 6 bases and J by 3 bases, with 11 bases between the two germline ends. CDR3 in DNA: TGTGCCAGCAGGGCTCCGGGGCCTAATGAAAAACTGTTTTTT. Amino acids: CASRAPGPNEKLFF.

The chain carries TRBV29-1 and TRBJ2-5; tentatively, D is TRBD1 (6 bases). The CDR3 is made up of 12 amino acids. Germline V CDR1 and CDR2: SQVTM, ANQGSEA. The V end was cut by 4 bases, the J end by 3 bases, with 9 bases between. The CDR3 coding sequence is TGCAGCGTTGGTCGGACAGAAGAGACCCAGTACTTC. This translates into CSVGRTEETQYF.

The V and J genes are TRBV11-2 and TRBJ1-1; D is unresolved. Trimming removed 5 bases at V and 0 bases at J, with 7 bases between. The CDR3 contains 13 residues. Germline assignment: CDR1 SGHAT and CDR2 FQNNGV. The CDR3 region is CASSGVMNTEAFF. The CDR3, as DNA: TGTGCCAGCAGCGGGGTAATGAACACTGAAGCTTTCTTT.

As DNA, the CDR3 is TGTGCCAGCAGTTTATCCTACGGCGCGGGAGAGTTGGCAGATACGCAGTATTTT. It yields the protein CASSLSYGAGELADTQYF. V is TRBV28 and J is TRBJ2-3; TRBD2 matches 7 bases. The junction had 14 bases not matched to a gene; V was cut back by 1 base and J by 4 bases. The CDR3 length is 18 residues. Germline V lookup: CDR1 MDHEN, CDR2 SYDVKM.

The gene calls are TRBV5-3 and TRBJ2-7; possibly TRBD1 for D (5 bases). TRBV5-3 is flagged as an ORF with uncertain function. This CDR3 contains 17 residues. Deletions cut 0 bases from V and 5 bases from J, with 21 bases between. The CDR3 reads CARSLELWGARTHEQYF. The CDR3 bases are TGTGCCAGAAGCTTGGAGTTGTGGGGCGCTCGGACCCACGAGCAGTACTTC.